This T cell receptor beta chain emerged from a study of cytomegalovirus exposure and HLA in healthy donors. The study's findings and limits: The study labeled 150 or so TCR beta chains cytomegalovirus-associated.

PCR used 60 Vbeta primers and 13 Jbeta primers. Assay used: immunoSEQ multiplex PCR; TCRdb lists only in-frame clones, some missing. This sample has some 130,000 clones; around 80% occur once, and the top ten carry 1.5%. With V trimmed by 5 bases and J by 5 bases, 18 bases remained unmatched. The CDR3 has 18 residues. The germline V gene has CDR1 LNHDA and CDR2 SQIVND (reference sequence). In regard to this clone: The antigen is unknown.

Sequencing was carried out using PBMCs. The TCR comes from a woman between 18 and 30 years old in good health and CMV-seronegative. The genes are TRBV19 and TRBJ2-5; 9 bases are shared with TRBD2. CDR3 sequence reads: CASSPRVAGAGLRETQYF. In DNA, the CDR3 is TGTGCCAGTAGTCCCCGGGTAGCGGGAGCTGGGTTACGGGAGACCCAGTACTTC. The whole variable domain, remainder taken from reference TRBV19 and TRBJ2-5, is DGGITQSPKYLFRKEGQNVTLSCEQNLNHDAMYWYRQDPGQGLRLIYYSQIVNDFQKGDIAEGYSVSREKKESFPLTVTSAQKNPTAFYLCASSPRVAGAGLRETQYFGPGTRLLVL.